The source of this TCR beta chain is a study of control samples from healthy donors and cancer patients (dated by TCRdb to the early 2020s). With respect to this clone: Its cognate antigen has yet to be identified. Per-base qualities were not stored, and no clone one base away is much larger.

The CDR1 and CDR2 encoded by the germline V gene are SGDLS and YYNGEE. The CDR3, from cysteine to phenylalanine, totals 15 residues. The sequence is cut down to CDR3 DNA, 45 bases in frame from base 1. V was cut back by 2 bases and J by 2 bases, leaving a gap of 11 bases between them. The method was the immunoSEQ multiplex PCR assay. TCRdb holds this immuneACCESS table with in-frame rearrangements only. Some clones are missing; in checked studies, unresolved V genes explain under half, and the rest has no known cause. This sample comprises about 82,000 clones, more than 75% of them detected only once. Around 18% of the sample is held by the ten biggest clonotypes.

The receptor's source is a man aged 50 to 59 in good health. Sequenced material: blood. The sequence joins TRBV9 to TRBJ1-5, with TRBD1 as a weak D call on 5 bases. The sequenced DNA is TGTGCCAGCAGCGTGGGACCGATCGGCAATCAGCCCCAGCATTTT. This is translated as CASSVGPIGNQPQHF.